The clone carrying this T cell receptor (beta chain) has a single count. These data belong to a study of blood T cell repertoires in COVID-19. Background on the study: COVID-19 samples collected from the United States, Italy and Spain covered acute and convalescent phases. PBMCs, B-cell-depleted T cells, or T cells provided the cDNA or gDNA that made up the material.

Original analysis: Quantification of nucleated cells was approximated via reference gene primer amplification. Clones were sequenced by immunoSEQ multiplex PCR, and TCRdb holds only the in-frame ones, with some missing. From that table come the V and J calls and clone size; the DNA was used to work out D and trimming. The data show 40,000 to 55,000 clones, 80% to 85% seen once. This TCR came from a human donor with acute or convalescent COVID-19. The donor label of this sample is uncertain. The sequenced material came from peripheral blood.

CDR3 DNA sequence: TGTGCCAGCAGCCCGCCGGGACAGGGGGCTGAAGCTTTCTTT. This gives the protein CASSPPGQGAEAFF. The chain employs TRBV7-8 and TRBJ1-1, with 11 bases fitting TRBD1. Germline CDR1 reads SGHVS; CDR2 reads FQNEAQ. J was trimmed by 6 bases and V by 5 bases; bases with no gene match: 5. This CDR3 has 14 amino acids.